The 32 T cell receptor beta chains presented below share a single source sample, sequenced in a study of beta chain features in type 1 diabetes. Whole-study results and caveats: Shorter TCRB CDR3s, moderately but significantly so, were found in Type 1 diabetes patients in all four CD4+ subsets.

Investigators reverse transcribed all isolated RNA, so they sequenced expressed TCRB transcripts. TCRdb's table, derived via immunoSEQ multiplex PCR, lists solely in-frame clones and lacks some. The sample includes approximately 150,000 clones, 7% to 10% of them seen just once. Their cognate antigens are unknown. Sequences were obtained from central memory CD4+ T cells from blood. The receptors derive from a man younger than 40 with type 1 diabetes.

The J gene is TRBJ1-2, the V gene TRBV11-2; D possibly corresponds to TRBD1 (6 bases). The CDR3 has 15 amino acids. V lost 4 bases to trimming and J lost 8 bases, with 20 bases between them. The V gene's germline CDR1 is SGHAT and CDR2 FQNNGV. The CDR3 DNA reads as TGTGCCAGCAGCTCCCCCAGGGGCGCAGCCGTCGGCTACACCTTC. Amino acids: CASSSPRGAAVGYTF.

This sequence joins TRBV5-1 and TRBJ2-1; TRBD2 is a possible D gene (5 bases). This CDR3 comprises 14 residues. Deletions cut 1 base from V and 7 bases from J, with 12 bases between. Germline V gives CDR1 SGHRS, CDR2 YFSETQ. The CDR3: CASSLMLAGNEQFF. The CDR3 DNA follows: TGCGCCAGCAGCTTGATGCTAGCTGGAAATGAGCAGTTCTTC.

This clone was recorded a few times. The chain uses TRBV28 and TRBJ2-4; 9 bases agree with TRBD1. The CDR3 is made up of 17 amino acids. CDR1 is MDHEN, CDR2 SYDVKM, per germline. V dropped 2 bases and J dropped 0; count of bases not matched to a gene: 5. CDR3 sequence: CASSLGGTGLAKNIQYF. The CDR3, as DNA: TGTGCCAGCAGTTTAGGGGGGACAGGGCTAGCCAAAAACATTCAGTACTTC.

The gene calls are TRBV7-3 and TRBJ2-1; 9 bases are shared with TRBD2. Germline lookup yields CDR1 SGHTA and CDR2 FQGTGA. With 6 bases clipped from V and 5 bases from J, the junction kept 11 bases outside the gene matches. The CDR3 extends over 16 amino acids. CDR3 residues: CASRKGPSGGNNEQFF. In DNA form, the CDR3 reads TGTGCCAGCAGGAAAGGACCCAGCGGGGGGAACAATGAGCAGTTCTTC.

The chain joins TRBV10-3 to TRBJ1-1; 7 nucleotides match TRBD1. Germline V gives CDR1 ENHRY, CDR2 SYGVKD. The CDR3 totals 12 residues. The ends lost 5 bases at V and 5 bases at J; junction bases unmatched: 2. The CDR3 DNA reads TGTGCCATCAGTACAGGGGATACTGAAGCTTTCTTT. It is translated as CAISTGDTEAFF.

The sample holds a few counts of this clone. The J gene is TRBJ1-4, the V gene TRBV2; 8 nucleotides align to TRBD1. V lost 7 bases to trimming and J lost 5 bases; unmatched junction nucleotides: 3. Germline CDR1 reads SNHLY; CDR2 reads FYNNEI. This CDR3 region has 13 residues. The CDR3 protein is CASKGQENEKLFF. Here the CDR3 DNA reads TGTGCCAGCAAGGGACAGGAGAATGAAAAACTGTTTTTT. Complete variable domain (other parts from reference TRBV2 and TRBJ1-4): EPEVTQTPSHQVTQMGQEVILRCVPISNHLYFYWYRQILGQKVEFLVSFYNNEISEKSEIFDDQFSVERPDGSNFTLKIRSTKLEDSAMYFCASKGQENEKLFFGSGTQLSVL.

V gene TRBV4-3 combines with J gene TRBJ1-6; 7 bases are a match to TRBD1. The CDR3 has 16 residues. Germline V gene data show CDR1 as LGHNA and CDR2 as YSLEER. The ends lost 1 base at V and 14 bases at J; junction bases unmatched: 14. As DNA, the CDR3 is TGCGCCAGCAGCCAAGTCCTCCCCCCACAGGGGACGTCCCTCCACTTT. It is translated as CASSQVLPPQGTSLHF.

This chain uses TRBV5-1 with TRBJ2-3, with 7 bases aligning to TRBD2. The V and J ends lost 4 bases and 6 bases, in that order; junction bases with no gene match: 8. Germline assignment: CDR1 SGHRS and CDR2 YFSETQ. This CDR3 has 14 amino acids. The CDR3 region is CASSLEGGIDTQYF. In DNA form, the CDR3 reads TGCGCCAGCAGCCTCGAGGGAGGGATTGATACGCAGTATTTT.

This chain links TRBV7-9 with TRBJ1-5, with D possibly being TRBD1 (6 bases). V was trimmed by 5 bases and J by 6 bases, leaving 14 bases between them. CDR3 length equals 14 residues. In germline, CDR1 is SEHNR, CDR2 FQNEAQ (reference sequence). CDR3 coding DNA: TGTGCCAGCAGCCCCGGTTCAGGGGTTCAGCCCCAGCATTTT. It is translated as CASSPGSGVQPQHF.

The V gene is TRBV30, the J gene TRBJ2-3; 13 nucleotides align to TRBD2. Germline V gives CDR1 GTSNPN, CDR2 SVGIG (reference sequence). J gave up 8 bases and V 7 bases, and 6 bases lay outside the gene matches. The CDR3 sequence is 13 residues long. The CDR3: CAYNGLAGATQYF. The CDR3 DNA reads as TGTGCCTATAATGGACTAGCGGGGGCTACGCAGTATTTT.

The chain uses TRBV9 and TRBJ2-6, with D possibly matching TRBD2 (6 bases). The CDR3 covers 19 residues. V lost 2 bases and J 0 bases, leaving 18 bases between the germline ends. CDR1 is SGDLS, CDR2 YYNGEE, per germline. CDR3 in amino acids: CASSVPGVSLLSGANVLTF. CDR3 sequence (DNA): TGTGCCAGCAGCGTCCCGGGAGTCAGCCTTCTCTCTGGGGCCAACGTCCTGACTTTC.

This chain uses TRBV5-6 with TRBJ2-7, with 11 bases identical to TRBD1. The CDR3 has 18 residues. Germline CDR1 SGHDT, CDR2 YYEEEE. The trim removed 6 bases at V and 5 bases at J, leaving 19 bases unmatched. The CDR3 region is CASTLSGTGGFGAHEQYF. For the CDR3, the DNA is TGTGCCAGCACCCTATCCGGGACAGGGGGATTCGGCGCCCACGAGCAGTACTTC.

This clone came up a few times. The V gene is TRBV9, the J gene TRBJ2-5, with unresolved D. Germline V lookup: CDR1 SGDLS, CDR2 YYNGEE. The CDR3 consists of 13 residues. The V end was cut by 0 bases, the J end by 5 bases, with 8 bases between. CDR3 region: CASSVEHSETQYF. CDR3 DNA sequence: TGTGCCAGCAGCGTAGAACATAGCGAGACCCAGTACTTC.

In this sample, this clone turned up a few times. This chain links TRBV28 with TRBJ2-3; D ambiguous. Per the germline V gene, CDR1 is MDHEN and CDR2 is SYDVKM. V was shortened by 2 bases and J by 3 bases, with 3 bases between the two germline ends. CDR3 length: 12 residues. CDR3 amino acids: CASSLRTDTQYF. The CDR3 region has the DNA TGTGCCAGCAGTTTACGGACAGATACGCAGTATTTT.

This clone showed up just a few times. The chain couples TRBV5-1 to TRBJ2-3, with 11 nucleotides matching TRBD2. Trimming cost V 4 bases and J 5 bases; bases outside gene matches: 3. This CDR3 is built from 14 residues. CDR1 SGHRS and CDR2 YFSETQ come from the germline V gene. For the CDR3, the DNA is TGCGCCAGCAGCCCTGGGACTAGCGGAGATACGCAGTATTTT. It specifies CASSPGTSGDTQYF.

This chain joins TRBV9 and TRBJ1-2, with TRBD1 matching 9 bases. Germline CDR1 and CDR2: SGDLS and YYNGEE. The CDR3 sequence is 15 residues long. The V segment lost 3 bases and the J segment 5 bases; nucleotides outside the gene matches: 8. CDR3: CASSEGPGQGYGYTF. As DNA, the CDR3 is TGTGCCAGCAGCGAGGGACCGGGACAGGGATATGGCTACACCTTC.

This clone showed up just a few times. The rearrangement uses TRBV6-1 and TRBJ2-7, with 10 bases that match TRBD1. Trimming removed 7 bases from V and 8 bases from J; junction bases left unmatched: 11. The CDR3 runs 14 residues. Germline assignment: CDR1 MNHNS and CDR2 SASEGT. The CDR3 loop is CASKLGQGIQKQYF. CDR3 sequence (DNA): TGTGCCAGCAAGTTGGGACAGGGGATTCAGAAGCAGTACTTC.

This clone was counted only a few times. The genes are TRBV5-1 and TRBJ2-2, with a possible D match to TRBD2 (6 bases). Trimming shortened V by 5 bases and J by 5 bases, and 10 bases separated the two germline ends. CDR1 SGHRS and CDR2 YFSETQ come from the germline V gene. The CDR3 runs 13 residues. The CDR3: CASRTSPTGELFF. In DNA, the CDR3 is TGCGCCAGCAGGACTAGTCCGACCGGGGAGCTGTTTTTT.

This clone was picked up a small number of times. The gene calls are TRBV2 and TRBJ1-1, with D uncertain. Germline V gives CDR1 SNHLY, CDR2 FYNNEI. The V end lost 4 bases, the J end lost 1 base, and 7 bases lay between the germline ends. The CDR3 has 13 residues. The CDR3, as DNA: TGTGCCAGCAGTGTACAGTCGAACACTGAAGCTTTCTTT. It yields the protein CASSVQSNTEAFF.

The chain has TRBV2 and TRBJ1-1, with a tentative D call TRBD1 (5 bases). From germline, CDR1 is SNHLY and CDR2 FYNNEI. There are 13 residues in the CDR3. The V end was cut by 6 bases, the J end by 11 bases, with 19 bases between. The CDR3 DNA is TGTGCCAGCAGCCCCAGCGAAGGGGTTCTGGCTTTCTTT. Residues: CASSPSEGVLAFF. Variable domain in full (rest from reference TRBV2 and TRBJ1-1): EPEVTQTPSHQVTQMGQEVILRCVPISNHLYFYWYRQILGQKVEFLVSFYNNEISEKSEIFDDQFSVERPDGSNFTLKIRSTKLEDSAMYFCASSPSEGVLAFFGQGTRLTVV.

This clone has at least ten counts. The chain has TRBV29-1 and TRBJ1-4; weak D call: TRBD1 (5 bases). CDR3 length: 14 residues. Between the trimmed V and J ends, which lost 5 bases and 8 bases, there was a span of 18 bases. Germline lookup yields CDR1 SQVTM and CDR2 ANQGSEA. The CDR3 DNA follows: TGCAGCGTTACCGGGCCCGGGGGTAGGGAAAAACTGTTTTTT. Translating it yields CSVTGPGGREKLFF.

This clone came up a few times. The same CDR3 arises from other DNA sequences in this sample as well. V and J are TRBV5-1 and TRBJ2-2; D not certain. This CDR3 region has 15 residues. V shed 1 base and J shed 1 base, with 8 bases lying between them. Looked up from germline, CDR1 is SGHRS and CDR2 is YFSETQ. The CDR3: CASSLYGQNTGELFF. The CDR3 DNA reads TGCGCCAGCAGCTTGTACGGTCAGAACACCGGGGAGCTGTTTTTT.

In regard to this clone: The identical CDR3 is also encoded by other nucleotide sequences in the sample. J is TRBJ1-2 and V is TRBV6-5, with TRBD1 matching 7 bases. Germline CDR1 MNHEY, CDR2 SVGAGI. The CDR3 totals 13 residues. J gave up 5 bases and V 4 bases, and 4 bases lay outside the gene matches. CDR3 protein: CASSLTGLYGYTF. In nucleotides, the CDR3 is TGTGCCAGCAGTTTGACAGGGCTGTATGGCTACACCTTC.

There are a few counts of this clone. Other DNA sequences in the sample encode the same CDR3. This rearrangement joins TRBV2 to TRBJ1-4, with unresolved D. The CDR3 covers 16 residues. Trimming cost V 4 bases and J 0 bases, with 12 bases left between them. Germline-derived CDR1 and CDR2 are SNHLY and FYNNEI. CDR3 region: CASSVKRYATNEKLFF. CDR3 DNA: TGTGCCAGCAGTGTTAAGAGATATGCAACTAATGAAAAACTGTTTTTT. The variable domain in full, completed from reference TRBV2 and TRBJ1-4, reads EPEVTQTPSHQVTQMGQEVILRCVPISNHLYFYWYRQILGQKVEFLVSFYNNEISEKSEIFDDQFSVERPDGSNFTLKIRSTKLEDSAMYFCASSVKRYATNEKLFFGSGTQLSVL.

This clone was observed a handful of times. The chain has TRBV14 and TRBJ1-4; D is uncertain. V was shortened by 1 base and J by 7 bases, with 22 bases between the two germline ends. The CDR3 loop spans 18 amino acids. Germline CDR1 SGHDN, CDR2 FVKESK. CDR3 in amino acids: CASSQGFIRPRGIEKLFF. CDR3 nucleotides: TGTGCCAGCAGCCAAGGGTTTATTAGGCCCAGAGGGATTGAAAAACTGTTTTTT.

The chain uses TRBV29-1 and TRBJ1-4; D is undetermined. Germline CDR1 is SQVTM and CDR2 is ANQGSEA. V was clipped by 7 bases and J by 10 bases, with 19 bases between them. CDR3 length: 13 residues. DNA of the CDR3: TGCAGCGCCACGCTTAACCAGGAGGGAAAACTGTTTTTT. Translated, it gives CSATLNQEGKLFF.

This chain links TRBV5-1 with TRBJ2-5, with TRBD2 identical over 8 bases. Germline assignment: CDR1 SGHRS and CDR2 YFSETQ. The V and J ends lost 1 base and 2 bases, in that order; junction bases with no gene match: 4. CDR3 length: 15 amino acids. CDR3 in amino acids: CASSLNRGGQETQYF. In DNA, the CDR3 is TGCGCCAGCAGCTTGAACCGGGGGGGACAAGAGACCCAGTACTTC.

This clone was detected only a few times. V is TRBV18 and J is TRBJ2-1; 7 bases are a match to TRBD1. Trimming took 6 bases from V and 8 from J; bases not matched to a gene: 16. The CDR3 has 16 amino acids. CDR1 is KGHSH and CDR2 is LQKENI in the germline V gene. The CDR3 loop is CASSSPKTGSIHEQFF. The CDR3 nucleotides read TGTGCCAGCTCCTCCCCCAAGACAGGGAGTATCCATGAGCAGTTCTTC.

This clone was recorded a few times. The chain joins TRBV28 to TRBJ2-7; D is possibly TRBD1 (6 bases). The CDR3 runs to 13 residues. CDR1 and CDR2 from the germline V gene are MDHEN and SYDVKM. Trimming pared 7 bases from V and 4 bases from J, leaving 14 bases between. CDR3 sequence: CASIPGQEYEQYF. The CDR3 DNA reads as TGTGCCAGCATTCCGGGACAAGAGTACGAGCAGTACTTC.

The genes are TRBV7-2 and TRBJ1-2, with 7 bases that match TRBD1. The CDR3 has 15 residues. V shed 5 bases and J 3 bases; nucleotides not matched to a gene: 9. The V gene's germline CDR1 is SGHTA and CDR2 FQGNSA. The CDR3 sequence: CASSHIQGFDYGYTF. CDR3 nucleotide sequence: TGTGCCAGCAGCCACATACAGGGGTTTGACTATGGCTACACCTTC.

The chain has TRBV5-1 and TRBJ1-2, with D uncertain. The CDR3 has 14 amino acids. Per germline, CDR1 SGHRS and CDR2 YFSETQ. The V end was cut by 4 bases, the J end by 1 base, with 11 bases between. CDR3 DNA: TGCGCCAGCAGCACATCCGGGAGTAACTATGGCTACACCTTC. Residues: CASSTSGSNYGYTF.

The V gene is TRBV19, the J gene TRBJ2-7; 8 bases line up with TRBD1. The length of the CDR3 is 14 residues. Looked up from germline, CDR1 is LNHDA and CDR2 is SQIVND (reference sequence). Losses at the gene ends were 7 bases for V and 4 bases for J; bases not matched to a gene: 9. The CDR3 region is CASTGRGLEYEQYF. The CDR3 DNA is TGTGCCAGTACAGGCAGGGGGCTGGAGTACGAGCAGTACTTC.